This TCR beta chain was captured by sequencing in a study of cytomegalovirus exposure and HLA in healthy donors. Whole-study findings and limits: Highest at DRB1 and lowest at HLA-C, TCR association rates differed among HLA loci in a later analysis. It was likely that a cluster of highly shared sequence variants was a sequencing artifact.

V was trimmed by 6 bases and J by 1 base, leaving 10 bases between them. Germline lookup yields CDR1 MNHNY and CDR2 SVGAGI (reference sequence). The CDR3 covers 14 residues. Use of 60 Vbeta and 13 Jbeta primers characterized the PCR. Profiled with immunoSEQ multiplex PCR; TCRdb holds only in-frame clones, not every one. The table includes approximately 120,000 clones, approximately 85% detected once. Turning to this clone: Its antigen is not identified.

The V gene is TRBV6-6, the J gene TRBJ1-3; weak D call: TRBD1 (5 bases). Sequenced input: PBMCs. The receptor was isolated from a woman aged 30 to 39 in good health and CMV-seropositive. This CDR3 reads CASSAGSSGNTIYF. The CDR3 nucleotides are TGTGCCAGCAGCGCAGGGTCTTCTGGAAACACCATATATTTT.